This paragraph covers one T cell receptor beta chain sequence. Its antigen remains undetermined. Its ends do not fully match the called genes, so a read error is possible. The same CDR3 also results from other DNA sequences found in this sample. This record comes from a study of metastatic and nonmetastatic thyroid tumors (dated by TCRdb to the early 2020s). About the full investigation: The researchers compared repertoires between peripheral blood samples and tumor or nodule tissue samples from patients with malignant or benign thyroid disease. Overall results and qualifications from the work: In both blood and tumor samples, malignant tumors were reported to have significantly higher TCR beta diversity than benign nodules.

Taken from cysteine to phenylalanine, the CDR3 has 12 residues. Here the CDR3 DNA is all that survives: 36 bases in frame from base 1. CDR1 and CDR2 (MNHNS, SASEGT) derive from the germline V gene. Before undergoing thyroid surgery, none of the patients had been given any kind of treatment. The study retrospectively analysed patient clinical samples collected from the early 2010s to the late 2010s using T-cell receptor beta sequencing. Libraries were built with PCR. The sequencer listed for this sample is Illumina HiSeq 4000. High-throughput sequencing was used to profile the TCR beta-chain CDR3 region of every patient. Regarding the original processing steps: A classifier to discriminate distant-metastatic papillary thyroid cancer patients was built from CDR3 differences across clinicopathological groups. The Shannon index was used to assess repertoire diversity, and the Morisita-Horn index was used to assess tumor-blood repertoire similarity. TCRdb reran the public reads through fastp at Q25 and MiXCR, keeping productive beta chains. The V and J calls and clone size come from TCRdb's table, not from the authors' own analysis. The sample table shows about 20,000 clones, and approximately 37% are seen once. The ten top clones hold roughly 25% of the sample.

The chain was built from TRBV6-1 and TRBJ1-5; the central 8 bases match TRBD1. This clonotype was sampled from a female donor with papillary thyroid cancer or a benign thyroid nodule (not recorded which). Some clones in this sample may be carry-over from other donors' samples. The sample was tumor tissue. The CDR3 reads CASRTGGQPQHF. The DNA is as follows: TGTGCCAGCAGAACAGGGGGGCAGCCCCAGCACTTT.